This T cell receptor beta chain was captured in a study of shared clonotypes between healthy human individuals. The CDR3 runs 16 residues. Germline CDR1 reads MNHNS; CDR2 reads SASEGT. The germline V and J ends were trimmed by 3 bases and 0 bases, with 13 bases remaining between them. The authors loaded approximately 220 ng DNA, 28,000 or so T cell genomes, into sorted-subset replicate PCRs. Using immunoSEQ multiplex PCR, the repertoire was profiled, and TCRdb retains in-frame clones only, with some absent. This sample has approximately 400,000 clones; around 96% occur once, and the top ten carry around 0.32%.

This TCR was recovered from a man aged 30-40 years in good health. The V call is TRBV6-1, the J call TRBJ2-3; possibly TRBD2 for D (6 bases). The source material was memory CD8+ T cells sorted from blood. Documented subset: CD45RO+ cells pooled with CCR7-negative TemRA cells. CDR3 residues: CASSDPAGLSTDTQYF. The CDR3 nucleotides are TGTGCCAGCAGTGACCCGGCGGGGCTTAGCACAGATACGCAGTATTTT.